This is a list of T cell receptor beta chains from one sample in a study of PD-L1 blockade in urothelial cancer. Some clones are missing from TCRdb's copy, which holds only in-frame ones; the method was immunoSEQ multiplex PCR. The sample lists 37,000 or so clones, over 75% occurring once. Sequences were derived from PBMCs, sampled around atezolizumab (anti-PD-L1) treatment. The receptor set was obtained from a man in his sixties with urothelial cancer. The CDR3 runs from the conserved cysteine through the conserved F or W. Fields, in order: V gene, clone size, J gene, D gene, CDR3 DNA, CDR3 protein. D genes are given only for firm matches. Size is omitted from some rows. Given values are once, few, many or a class for expanded clones.

V gene: TRBV6-1; clone size: -; J gene: TRBJ2-5; D gene: -; CDR3 DNA: TGTGCCAGCAGCCACAGGCAGGGCCCTAGGGACCAGTACTTC; CDR3 protein: CASSHRQGPRDQYF
V gene: TRBV9; clone size: once; J gene: TRBJ2-2; D gene: TRBD2; CDR3 DNA: TGTGCCAGCAGCGTAGCAATACCTAGCGGGAGTTCCGGGGAGCTGTTTTTT; CDR3 protein: CASSVAIPSGSSGELFF
V gene: TRBV10-1; clone size: -; J gene: TRBJ2-3; D gene: -; CDR3 DNA: TGCGCCAGCAGTGAGTCGGGGGCCTCTGATACGCAGTATTTT; CDR3 protein: CASSESGASDTQYF
V gene: TRBV7-8; clone size: -; J gene: TRBJ2-5; D gene: TRBD2; CDR3 DNA: TGTGCCAGCAGCTTAGCGGGCCTAGCGGGACCCAGAGAGACCCAGTACTTC; CDR3 protein: CASSLAGLAGPRETQYF
V gene: TRBV6-5; clone size: -; J gene: TRBJ2-7; D gene: TRBD1; CDR3 DNA: TGTGCCAGCAGTTACGGACAGGGACAGTACTTC; CDR3 protein: CASSYGQGQYF
V gene: TRBV9; clone size: few; J gene: TRBJ1-4; D gene: TRBD1; CDR3 DNA: TGTGCCAGCAGCGTAGCGGACAGGGGAAGTGAAAAACTGTTTTTT; CDR3 protein: CASSVADRGSEKLFF
V gene: TRBV19; clone size: -; J gene: TRBJ2-1; D gene: TRBD2; CDR3 DNA: TGTGCCACCCGTTTAGCGGGAGGGTCCAGGAATGAGCAGTTCTTC; CDR3 protein: CATRLAGGSRNEQFF
V gene: TRBV4-2; clone size: -; J gene: TRBJ2-2; D gene: TRBD2; CDR3 DNA: TGTGCCAGCCGCGGACTAGCGGCGACCGGGGAGCTGTTTTTT; CDR3 protein: CASRGLAATGELFF
V gene: TRBV25-1; clone size: -; J gene: TRBJ1-1; D gene: TRBD1; CDR3 DNA: TGTGCCAGCAGTGAATGGCAGGGGGGACCGGGAGCTTTCTTT; CDR3 protein: CASSEWQGGPGAFF
V gene: TRBV5-1; clone size: -; J gene: TRBJ2-2; D gene: -; CDR3 DNA: TGCGCCAGCAGCCTACACGGGACACAGAACACCGGGGAGCTGTTTTTT; CDR3 protein: CASSLHGTQNTGELFF
V gene: TRBV19; clone size: -; J gene: TRBJ2-3; D gene: -; CDR3 DNA: TGTGCCACTAGACAGAGCACAGATACGCAGTATTTT; CDR3 protein: CATRQSTDTQYF
V gene: TRBV6-5; clone size: -; J gene: TRBJ2-4; D gene: -; CDR3 DNA: TGTGCCAGCACCGACACTAGTTCGTACATTCAGTACTTC; CDR3 protein: CASTDTSSYIQYF
V gene: TRBV7-9; clone size: -; J gene: TRBJ2-7; D gene: -; CDR3 DNA: TGTGCCAGCAGTCACCCAGATGACACTGACTACGAGCAGTACTTC; CDR3 protein: CASSHPDDTDYEQYF
V gene: TRBV6-1; clone size: -; J gene: TRBJ1-4; D gene: -; CDR3 DNA: TGTGCCAGCAGTGAAGCTTTGGGTAGCGAAAAACTGTTTTTT; CDR3 protein: CASSEALGSEKLFF
V gene: TRBV5-4; clone size: -; J gene: TRBJ2-7; D gene: TRBD2; CDR3 DNA: TGTGCCAGCAGCTCACGGGAGGCCTACGAGCAGTACTTC; CDR3 protein: CASSSREAYEQYF
V gene: TRBV29-1; clone size: -; J gene: TRBJ2-1; D gene: TRBD1; CDR3 DNA: TGCAGCGTTGCTACAGGGGATGAGCAGTTCTTC; CDR3 protein: CSVATGDEQFF
V gene: TRBV19; clone size: -; J gene: TRBJ1-1; D gene: TRBD1; CDR3 DNA: TGTGCCAGTAGGCCCTCAGGGGGATCTACCACTGAAGCTTTCTTT; CDR3 protein: CASRPSGGSTTEAFF
V gene: TRBV7-9; clone size: -; J gene: TRBJ1-1; D gene: -; CDR3 DNA: TGTGCCAGCAGCTTAGATGGCAGGATGGTTGAAGCTTTCTTT; CDR3 protein: CASSLDGRMVEAFF
V gene: TRBV27; clone size: -; J gene: TRBJ1-1; D gene: TRBD1; CDR3 DNA: TGTGCCAGCAGTTTACGACGGGACAGGGCAGGGAGCACTGAAGCTTTCTTT; CDR3 protein: CASSLRRDRAGSTEAFF
V gene: TRBV5-4; clone size: -; J gene: TRBJ2-5; D gene: -; CDR3 DNA: TGTGCCAGCAGCTCGCCTGGGCAGGGAGAGACCCAGTACTTC; CDR3 protein: CASSSPGQGETQYF
V gene: TRBV7-3; clone size: once; J gene: TRBJ2-3; D gene: -; CDR3 DNA: TGTGCCAGCAGCTTATGGGGAGATGGTGGCACAGATACGCAGTATTTT; CDR3 protein: CASSLWGDGGTDTQYF
V gene: TRBV7-2; clone size: -; J gene: TRBJ2-1; D gene: -; CDR3 DNA: TGTGCCAGCAGCTTAGACCCGGGAAGGGAGCAGTTCTTC; CDR3 protein: CASSLDPGREQFF
V gene: TRBV25-1; clone size: -; J gene: TRBJ1-2; D gene: -; CDR3 DNA: TGTGCCAGCAGCGGGGCAGGGGCAGGAGGCTACACCTTC; CDR3 protein: CASSGAGAGGYTF
V gene: TRBV27; clone size: -; J gene: TRBJ2-1; D gene: -; CDR3 DNA: TGTGCCAGCAGTTTCAGTTCCTCCGGGAGCTACAATGAGCAGTTCTTC; CDR3 protein: CASSFSSSGSYNEQFF
V gene: TRBV18; clone size: -; J gene: TRBJ1-2; D gene: TRBD1; CDR3 DNA: TGTGCCAGCTCACTGGGACAGAACTATGGCTACACCTTC; CDR3 protein: CASSLGQNYGYTF
V gene: TRBV5-6; clone size: once; J gene: TRBJ1-1; D gene: TRBD1; CDR3 DNA: TGTGCCAGCAGCTTTGGGACAGCCTCGAACACTGAAGCTTTCTTT; CDR3 protein: CASSFGTASNTEAFF
V gene: TRBV6-5; clone size: -; J gene: TRBJ2-2; D gene: -; CDR3 DNA: TGTGCCAGCAGTCGCGTCGCGAACACCGGGGAGCTGTTTTTT; CDR3 protein: CASSRVANTGELFF
V gene: TRBV11-2; clone size: once; J gene: TRBJ2-3; D gene: TRBD2; CDR3 DNA: TGTGCCAGCAGCTTAGAGCCACTAGCGTCTAGCACAGATACGCAGTATTTT; CDR3 protein: CASSLEPLASSTDTQYF
V gene: TRBV4-2; clone size: -; J gene: TRBJ2-5; D gene: TRBD2; CDR3 DNA: TGTGCCAGCAGCGCGGGACTAGCGGACCTAGAGACCCAGTACTTC; CDR3 protein: CASSAGLADLETQYF
V gene: TRBV4-3; clone size: -; J gene: TRBJ1-2; D gene: TRBD1; CDR3 DNA: TGCGCCAGCAGCCCCCGGACAGGGTACTTCTATGGCTACACCTTC; CDR3 protein: CASSPRTGYFYGYTF
V gene: TRBV19; clone size: -; J gene: TRBJ1-5; D gene: -; CDR3 DNA: TGTGCCAGTGAGGCGGAGCCTTTAAATCAGCCCCAGCATTTT; CDR3 protein: CASEAEPLNQPQHF
V gene: TRBV5-4; clone size: once; J gene: TRBJ2-7; D gene: TRBD2; CDR3 DNA: TGTGCCAGCAGCGTAACTAGCGGGAGGGCCGACGAGCAGTACTTC; CDR3 protein: CASSVTSGRADEQYF
V gene: TRBV27; clone size: -; J gene: TRBJ1-6; D gene: -; CDR3 DNA: TGTGCCAGCAGTACACCGGGGGGGTATAATTCACCCCTCCACTTT; CDR3 protein: CASSTPGGYNSPLHF
V gene: TRBV4-3; clone size: -; J gene: TRBJ2-3; D gene: -; CDR3 DNA: TGCGCCAGCAGCCAAGATGAAGGGGTAGATACGCAGTATTTT; CDR3 protein: CASSQDEGVDTQYF
V gene: TRBV4-1; clone size: once; J gene: TRBJ1-3; D gene: -; CDR3 DNA: TGCGCCAGCAGCCAAGCAGTCTCTGGAAACACCATATATTTT; CDR3 protein: CASSQAVSGNTIYF
V gene: TRBV6-5; clone size: -; J gene: TRBJ2-2; D gene: -; CDR3 DNA: TGTGCCAGCAGTTACTCGTGGCAGGGTAACGGGGAGCTGTTTTTT; CDR3 protein: CASSYSWQGNGELFF
V gene: TRBV7-3; clone size: -; J gene: TRBJ2-5; D gene: TRBD2; CDR3 DNA: TGTGCCAGCAGCTCCACGGGGGGGTCGGGGACCCAGTACTTC; CDR3 protein: CASSSTGGSGTQYF
V gene: TRBV7-6; clone size: -; J gene: TRBJ1-1; D gene: -; CDR3 DNA: TGTGCCAGCAGCTTTGACAGAGTGAACACTGAAGCTTTCTTT; CDR3 protein: CASSFDRVNTEAFF
V gene: TRBV28; clone size: -; J gene: TRBJ1-4; D gene: -; CDR3 DNA: TGTGCCAGCAGTTCCTTCTCAGATGCAACTAATGAAAAACTGTTTTTT; CDR3 protein: CASSSFSDATNEKLFF
V gene: TRBV5-6; clone size: once; J gene: TRBJ1-2; D gene: TRBD1; CDR3 DNA: TGTGCCAGCAGCTCAACAGGGGTAGGGCCCTCGTCTGGCACCTTC; CDR3 protein: CASSSTGVGPSSGTF
V gene: TRBV7-8; clone size: -; J gene: TRBJ2-7; D gene: -; CDR3 DNA: TGTGCCAGCAGCTTGCCGGGGAGAGAAGAGCAGTACTTC; CDR3 protein: CASSLPGREEQYF
V gene: TRBV5-4; clone size: few; J gene: TRBJ2-5; D gene: -; CDR3 DNA: TGTGCCAGCAGCGCTTCTTCTTTGGACAGCCAAGAGACCCAGTACTTC; CDR3 protein: CASSASSLDSQETQYF
V gene: TRBV7-7; clone size: -; J gene: TRBJ1-3; D gene: -; CDR3 DNA: TGTGCTAGCAGCTCGGGTTCTGGAAACACCATATATTTT; CDR3 protein: CASSSGSGNTIYF
V gene: TRBV6-5; clone size: -; J gene: TRBJ1-3; D gene: -; CDR3 DNA: TGTGCCAGCAGCCAAGACAGATCTGGAAACACCATATATTTT; CDR3 protein: CASSQDRSGNTIYF
V gene: TRBV7-3; clone size: -; J gene: TRBJ2-1; D gene: -; CDR3 DNA: TGTGCCAGCAGCTTAGAGGGGGTACATGAGCAGTTCTTC; CDR3 protein: CASSLEGVHEQFF
V gene: TRBV4-3; clone size: once; J gene: TRBJ2-2; D gene: -; CDR3 DNA: TGCGCCAGCAGCCAAGAGGGCTTGGTCGGGGAGCTGTTTTTT; CDR3 protein: CASSQEGLVGELFF
V gene: TRBV6-1; clone size: -; J gene: TRBJ2-7; D gene: TRBD1; CDR3 DNA: TGTGCCAGCAGGGGACAGGGGGCGGGGTACGAGCAGTACTTC; CDR3 protein: CASRGQGAGYEQYF
V gene: TRBV19; clone size: -; J gene: TRBJ2-2; D gene: -; CDR3 DNA: TGTGCCAGTAATCTTAACACCGGGGAGCTGTTTTTT; CDR3 protein: CASNLNTGELFF
V gene: TRBV10-3; clone size: -; J gene: TRBJ1-5; D gene: TRBD1; CDR3 DNA: TGTGCCATCAGTGAGTCGACAGGGAGCAATCAGCCCCAGCATTTT; CDR3 protein: CAISESTGSNQPQHF
V gene: TRBV5-1; clone size: -; J gene: TRBJ1-2; D gene: -; CDR3 DNA: TGCGCCAGCAGCCCAGACGTGAGGGATGGCTACACCTTC; CDR3 protein: CASSPDVRDGYTF
V gene: TRBV7-2; clone size: -; J gene: TRBJ2-1; D gene: -; CDR3 DNA: TGTGCCAGCAGCCCCGGGGTCATCCCGATGTTCTTC; CDR3 protein: CASSPGVIPMFF
V gene: TRBV5-6; clone size: -; J gene: TRBJ1-2; D gene: TRBD1; CDR3 DNA: TGTGCCAGCAGCCTACCCGACAGGGCGATTAACTATGGCTACACCTTC; CDR3 protein: CASSLPDRAINYGYTF
V gene: TRBV5-1; clone size: -; J gene: TRBJ1-1; D gene: -; CDR3 DNA: TGCGCCAGCAGCGAAGAGTACACTGAAGCTTTCTTT; CDR3 protein: CASSEEYTEAFF
V gene: TRBV19; clone size: -; J gene: TRBJ1-5; D gene: TRBD1; CDR3 DNA: TGTGCCAGTAGTACCCTCAGGGGGCCATTCGGTTATCAGCCCCAGCATTTT; CDR3 protein: CASSTLRGPFGYQPQHF